This T cell receptor (beta chain) was captured by sequencing in a study of CD8 T cells in ankylosing spondylitis. Overall study findings and caveats: Researchers reportedly found disease-linked clones significantly enriched in matched ankylosing spondylitis synovial fluid. Disease-linked clones proved CD8+ and comparatively uncommon in peripheral blood. Characteristic of ankylosing spondylitis blood, it appeared, was a TCR beta motif comprising roughly eight highly homologous variants.

After removal of 4 bases from V and 6 bases from J, the junction contained 7 bases not matched to a gene. The CDR3 is 14 residues long. Germline V gene data show CDR1 as SGHRS and CDR2 as YFSETQ. Libraries of TCR beta came from quantitative 5'-RACE with molecular barcodes. Using its own MiXCR run on the 5' RACE reads, TCRdb lists one record per CDR3 protein. The sample has under 950,000 distinct CDR3 sequences, 19% seen once; the top ten hold approximately 18%. Concerning this clonotype itself: What it binds is unknown.

The receptor was isolated from a male donor with ankylosing spondylitis. Specimen: blood, either unsorted or a sorted T cell fraction (not recorded which). The V and J genes are TRBV5-1 and TRBJ2-7; 10 bases are shared with TRBD1. The CDR3 reads CASSPGTGVFEQYF. CDR3 nucleotides: TGCGCCAGCAGCCCCGGGACAGGGGTTTTCGAGCAGTACTTC.